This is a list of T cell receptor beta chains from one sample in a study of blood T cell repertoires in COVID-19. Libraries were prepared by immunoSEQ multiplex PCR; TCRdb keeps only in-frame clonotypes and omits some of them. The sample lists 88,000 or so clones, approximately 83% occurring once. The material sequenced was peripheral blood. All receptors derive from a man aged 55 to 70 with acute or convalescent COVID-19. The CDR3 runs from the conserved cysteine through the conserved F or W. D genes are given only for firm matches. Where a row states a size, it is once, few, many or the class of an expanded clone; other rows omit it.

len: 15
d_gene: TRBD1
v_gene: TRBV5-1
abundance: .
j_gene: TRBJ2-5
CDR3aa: CASSSQSEQGITQYF
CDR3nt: TGCGCCAGCAGCTCCCAGAGCGAACAGGGGATAACCCAGTACTTC

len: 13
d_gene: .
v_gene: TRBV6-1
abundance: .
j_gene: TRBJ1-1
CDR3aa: CASSESTAVEAFF
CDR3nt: TGTGCCAGCAGTGAATCCACGGCGGTAGAAGCTTTCTTT

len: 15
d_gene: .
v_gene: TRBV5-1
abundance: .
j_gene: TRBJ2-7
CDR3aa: CASSHGGGMSLEQYF
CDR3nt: TGCGCCAGCAGCCATGGGGGGGGCATGTCCCTCGAGCAGTACTTC

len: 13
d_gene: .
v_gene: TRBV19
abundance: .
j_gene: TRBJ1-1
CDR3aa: CASSMAVASEAFF
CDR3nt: TGTGCCAGTAGTATGGCCGTAGCCTCTGAAGCTTTCTTT

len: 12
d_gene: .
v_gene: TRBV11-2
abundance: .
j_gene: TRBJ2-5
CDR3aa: CASSPLQETQYF
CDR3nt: TGTGCCAGCAGCCCCCTCCAAGAGACCCAGTACTTC

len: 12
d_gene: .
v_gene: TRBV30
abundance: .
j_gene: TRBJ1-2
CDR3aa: CAWTVQAYGYTF
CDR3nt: TGTGCCTGGACGGTTCAGGCCTATGGCTACACCTTC

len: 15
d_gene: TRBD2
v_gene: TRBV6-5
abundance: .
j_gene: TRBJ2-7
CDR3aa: CASSFEKRTRGEQYF
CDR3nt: TGTGCCAGCAGTTTTGAAAAGAGGACTAGGGGCGAGCAGTACTTC

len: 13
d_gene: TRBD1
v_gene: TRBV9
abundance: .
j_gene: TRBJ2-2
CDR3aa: CASTTTGAGELFF
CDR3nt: TGTGCCAGCACGACCACAGGGGCCGGGGAGCTGTTTTTT

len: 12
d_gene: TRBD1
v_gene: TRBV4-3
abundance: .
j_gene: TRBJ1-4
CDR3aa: CASSRDRRKLFF
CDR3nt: TGCGCCAGCAGCCGGGACAGGAGGAAACTGTTTTTT

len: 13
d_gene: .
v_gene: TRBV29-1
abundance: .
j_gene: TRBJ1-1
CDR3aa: CSVEQGSGAEAFF
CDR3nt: TGCAGCGTTGAACAGGGTTCCGGAGCTGAAGCTTTCTTT

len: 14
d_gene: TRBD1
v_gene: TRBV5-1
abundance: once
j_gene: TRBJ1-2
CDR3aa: CASSLLQGNYGYTF
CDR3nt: TGCGCCAGCAGCTTATTACAGGGGAACTATGGCTACACCTTC

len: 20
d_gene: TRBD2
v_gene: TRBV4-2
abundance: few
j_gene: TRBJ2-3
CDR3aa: CASSLRLAGSVLGVTDTQYF
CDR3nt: TGTGCCAGCAGCCTCCGACTAGCGGGTTCGGTCCTGGGGGTCACAGATACGCAGTATTTT

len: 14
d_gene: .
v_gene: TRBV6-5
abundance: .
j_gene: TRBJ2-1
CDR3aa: CASSLSGRHNEQFF
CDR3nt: TGTGCCAGCAGCCTTTCCGGGAGACACAATGAGCAGTTCTTC

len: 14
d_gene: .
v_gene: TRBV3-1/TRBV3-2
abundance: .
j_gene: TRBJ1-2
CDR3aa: CASSPTRQTYGYTF
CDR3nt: TGTGCCAGCAGCCCAACCCGACAGACCTATGGCTACACCTTC

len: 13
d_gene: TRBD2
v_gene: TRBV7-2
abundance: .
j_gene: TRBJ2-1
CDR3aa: CASSLHREGEQFF
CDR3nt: TGTGCCAGCAGCTTACACCGGGAGGGCGAGCAGTTCTTC

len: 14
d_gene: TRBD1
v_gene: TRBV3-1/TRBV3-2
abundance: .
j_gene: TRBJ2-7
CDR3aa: CASSQQGAVHEQYF
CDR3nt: TGTGCCAGCAGTCAACAGGGGGCCGTCCACGAGCAGTACTTC

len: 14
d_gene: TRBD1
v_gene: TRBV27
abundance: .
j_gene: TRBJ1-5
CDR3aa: CASSPGQGHQPQHF
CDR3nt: TGTGCCAGCAGCCCAGGACAGGGGCATCAGCCCCAGCATTTT

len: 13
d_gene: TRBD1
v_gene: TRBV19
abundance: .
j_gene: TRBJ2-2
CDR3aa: CASSHRGTGELFF
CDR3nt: TGTGCCAGTAGTCACAGGGGCACCGGGGAGCTGTTTTTT

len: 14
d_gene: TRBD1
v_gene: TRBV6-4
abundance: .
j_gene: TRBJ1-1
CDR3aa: CASRTGQGEGEAFF
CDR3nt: TGTGCCAGCAGAACTGGACAGGGCGAGGGTGAAGCTTTCTTT

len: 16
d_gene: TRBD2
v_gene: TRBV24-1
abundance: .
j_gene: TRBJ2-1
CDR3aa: CATSDGVAGLYNEQFF
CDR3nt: TGTGCCACCAGTGATGGGGTAGCGGGACTCTACAATGAGCAGTTCTTC

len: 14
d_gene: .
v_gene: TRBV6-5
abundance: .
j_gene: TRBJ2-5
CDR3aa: CASRRRGPQETQYF
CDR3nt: TGTGCCAGCAGGCGGCGGGGGCCACAAGAGACCCAGTACTTC

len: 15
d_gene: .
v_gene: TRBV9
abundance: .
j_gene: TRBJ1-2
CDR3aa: CASSVGSGEGYGYTF
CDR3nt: TGTGCCAGCAGCGTTGGGTCAGGGGAAGGCTATGGCTACACCTTC

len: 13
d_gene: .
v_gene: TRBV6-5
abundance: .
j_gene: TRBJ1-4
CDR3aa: CASSRQANEKLFF
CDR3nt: TGTGCCAGCTCGAGGCAAGCTAATGAAAAACTGTTTTTT

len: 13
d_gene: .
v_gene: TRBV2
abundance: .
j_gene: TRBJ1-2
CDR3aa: CASSPQEYYGYTF
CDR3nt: TGTGCCAGCAGTCCACAGGAGTACTATGGCTACACCTTC

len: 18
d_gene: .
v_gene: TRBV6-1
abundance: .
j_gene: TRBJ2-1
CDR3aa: CASSEAVSAANSYNEQFF
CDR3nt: TGTGCCAGCAGTGAAGCGGTTTCTGCGGCTAATTCCTACAATGAGCAGTTCTTC

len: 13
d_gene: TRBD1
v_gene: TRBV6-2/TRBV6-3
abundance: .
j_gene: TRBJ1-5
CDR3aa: CASSPGTDQPQHF
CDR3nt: TGTGCCAGCAGCCCCGGGACAGATCAGCCCCAGCATTTT

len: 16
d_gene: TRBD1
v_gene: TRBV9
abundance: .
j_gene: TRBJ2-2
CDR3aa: CASASQGQGGTGELFF
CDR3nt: TGTGCCAGCGCCTCCCAGGGACAGGGTGGGACCGGGGAGCTGTTTTTT

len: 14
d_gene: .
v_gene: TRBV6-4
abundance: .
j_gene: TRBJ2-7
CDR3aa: CASSETGRSYEQYF
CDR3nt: TGTGCCAGCAGTGAAACAGGGCGTAGTTACGAGCAGTACTTC

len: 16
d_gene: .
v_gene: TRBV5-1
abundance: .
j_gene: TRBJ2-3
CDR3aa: CASSSGPGGGEDTQYF
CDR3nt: TGCGCCAGCAGCTCTGGTCCCGGGGGAGGTGAAGATACGCAGTATTTT

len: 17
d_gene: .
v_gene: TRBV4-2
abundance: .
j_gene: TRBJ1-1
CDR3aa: CASSPRKMGRDDTEAFF
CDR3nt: TGTGCCAGCAGCCCCCGGAAGATGGGGCGAGATGACACTGAAGCTTTCTTT

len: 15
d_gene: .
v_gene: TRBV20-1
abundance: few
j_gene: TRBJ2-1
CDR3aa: CSASASVAGRHEQFF
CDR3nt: TGCAGTGCTAGTGCCAGTGTGGCGGGGAGGCATGAGCAGTTCTTC

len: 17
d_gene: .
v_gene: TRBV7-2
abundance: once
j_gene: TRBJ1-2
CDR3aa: CASSLLRTLGGNYGYTF
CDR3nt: TGTGCCAGCAGCTTACTACGGACACTGGGGGGTAACTATGGCTACACCTTC

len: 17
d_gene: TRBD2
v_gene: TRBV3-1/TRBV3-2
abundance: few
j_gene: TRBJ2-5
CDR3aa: CASSPHGTSGAQETQYF
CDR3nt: TGTGCCAGCAGCCCACACGGAACTAGCGGGGCACAAGAGACCCAGTACTTC

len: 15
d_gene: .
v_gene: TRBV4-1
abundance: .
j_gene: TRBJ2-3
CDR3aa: CASSQERRRGDTQYF
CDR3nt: TGCGCCAGCAGCCAAGAACGCCGTCGCGGAGATACGCAGTATTTT

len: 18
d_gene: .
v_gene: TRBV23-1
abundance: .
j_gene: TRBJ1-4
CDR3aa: CASSQFGDIPATNEKLFF
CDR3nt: TGCGCCAGCAGTCAATTCGGGGACATCCCCGCAACTAATGAAAAACTGTTTTTT

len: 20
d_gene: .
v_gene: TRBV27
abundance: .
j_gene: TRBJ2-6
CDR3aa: CASSLSGHRASSSGANVLTF
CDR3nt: TGTGCCAGCAGCTTAAGCGGACACAGGGCGTCGAGCTCTGGGGCCAACGTCCTGACTTTC

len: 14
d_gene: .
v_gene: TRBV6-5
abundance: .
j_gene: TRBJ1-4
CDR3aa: CASRVTQGSEKLFF
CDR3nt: TGTGCCAGCAGGGTAACCCAGGGAAGTGAAAAACTGTTTTTT

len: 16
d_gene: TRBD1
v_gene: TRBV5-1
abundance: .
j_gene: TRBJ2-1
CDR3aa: CASSLVPGGFGNEQFF
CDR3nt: TGCGCCAGCAGCTTGGTGCCAGGGGGCTTTGGTAATGAGCAGTTCTTC

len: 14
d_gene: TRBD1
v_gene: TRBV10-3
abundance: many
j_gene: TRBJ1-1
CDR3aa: CAIRATGESGEAFF
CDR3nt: TGTGCCATCAGGGCGACAGGGGAAAGCGGTGAAGCTTTCTTT

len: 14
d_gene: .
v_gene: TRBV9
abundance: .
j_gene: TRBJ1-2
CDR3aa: CASSVDPSGYGYTF
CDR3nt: TGTGCCAGCAGCGTGGACCCAAGCGGCTATGGCTACACCTTC

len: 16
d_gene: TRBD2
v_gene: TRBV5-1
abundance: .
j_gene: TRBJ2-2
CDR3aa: CASTPLAGGNTGELFF
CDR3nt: TGCGCCAGCACCCCTCTAGCGGGTGGGAACACCGGGGAGCTGTTTTTT

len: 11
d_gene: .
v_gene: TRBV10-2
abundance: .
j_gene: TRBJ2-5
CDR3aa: CASKLKETQYF
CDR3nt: TGCGCCAGCAAACTAAAAGAGACCCAGTACTTC

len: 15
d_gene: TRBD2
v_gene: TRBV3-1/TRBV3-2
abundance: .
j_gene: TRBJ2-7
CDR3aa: CASSSLAGGSYEQYF
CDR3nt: TGTGCCAGCAGCAGTCTAGCGGGGGGTTCCTACGAGCAGTACTTC

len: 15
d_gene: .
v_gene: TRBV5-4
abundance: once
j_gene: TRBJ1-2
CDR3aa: CASSLAGGANYGYTF
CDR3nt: TGTGCCAGCAGCTTGGCCGGAGGGGCTAACTATGGCTACACCTTC

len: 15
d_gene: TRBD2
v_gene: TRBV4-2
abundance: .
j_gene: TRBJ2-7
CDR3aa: CASSQDLAGNYEQYF
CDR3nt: TGTGCCAGCAGCCAAGATTTAGCGGGGAACTACGAGCAGTACTTC

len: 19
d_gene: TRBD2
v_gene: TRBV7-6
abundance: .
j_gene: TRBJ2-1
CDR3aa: CASSFKPPQGAGLGNEQFF
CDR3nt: TGTGCCAGCAGCTTTAAGCCCCCCCAAGGAGCGGGGCTGGGGAATGAGCAGTTCTTC

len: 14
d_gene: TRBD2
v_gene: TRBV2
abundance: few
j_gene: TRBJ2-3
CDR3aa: CASILGGEGDTQYF
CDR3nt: TGTGCCAGCATTCTAGGAGGGGAGGGAGATACGCAGTATTTT

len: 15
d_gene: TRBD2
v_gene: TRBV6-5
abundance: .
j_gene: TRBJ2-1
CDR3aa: CASSYSGGRINEQFF
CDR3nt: TGTGCCAGCAGTTACAGCGGGGGGCGCATCAATGAGCAGTTCTTC

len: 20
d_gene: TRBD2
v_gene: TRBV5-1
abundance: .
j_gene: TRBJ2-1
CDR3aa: CASSLPWGTSGTSGYNEQFF
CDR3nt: TGCGCCAGCAGCTTGCCGTGGGGGACTAGCGGTACTTCGGGCTACAATGAGCAGTTCTTC

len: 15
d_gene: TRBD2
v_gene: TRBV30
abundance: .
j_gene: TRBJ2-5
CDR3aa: CAWSDKLAGAETQYF
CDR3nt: TGTGCCTGGAGTGATAAACTAGCGGGGGCGGAGACCCAGTACTTC

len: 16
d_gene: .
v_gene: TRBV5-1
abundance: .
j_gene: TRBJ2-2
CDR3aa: CASKPTSWRGTGELFF
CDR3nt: TGCGCCAGCAAGCCGACTAGCTGGAGGGGGACCGGGGAGCTGTTTTTT

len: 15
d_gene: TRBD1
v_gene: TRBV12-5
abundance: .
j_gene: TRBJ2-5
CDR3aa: CASGFGQGAQETQYF
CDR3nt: TGTGCTAGTGGTTTCGGACAGGGCGCCCAAGAGACCCAGTACTTC

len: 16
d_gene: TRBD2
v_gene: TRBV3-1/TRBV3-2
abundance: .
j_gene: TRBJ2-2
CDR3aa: CASSQPRLAGTGELFF
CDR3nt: TGTGCCAGCAGCCAACCCAGACTAGCGGGGACCGGGGAGCTGTTTTTT

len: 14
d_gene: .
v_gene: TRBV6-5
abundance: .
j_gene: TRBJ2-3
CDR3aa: CASNLGAPQDTQYF
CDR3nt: TGTGCCAGCAATCTGGGGGCCCCCCAAGATACGCAGTATTTT

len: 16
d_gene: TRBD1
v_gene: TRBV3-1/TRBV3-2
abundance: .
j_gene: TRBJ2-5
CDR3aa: CASSQAGTGGGETQYF
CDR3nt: TGTGCCAGCAGCCAAGCCGGGACAGGGGGTGGAGAGACCCAGTACTTC

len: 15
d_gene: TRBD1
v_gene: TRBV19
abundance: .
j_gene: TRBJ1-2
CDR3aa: CASSTQGAEGYGYTF
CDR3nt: TGTGCCAGTAGTACACAGGGGGCCGAAGGCTATGGCTACACCTTC

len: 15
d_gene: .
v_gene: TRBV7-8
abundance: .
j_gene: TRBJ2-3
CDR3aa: CASSLGQDYIDTQYF
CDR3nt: TGTGCCAGCAGCTTAGGTCAGGACTATATAGATACGCAGTATTTT